This TCR beta chain was recorded in a study of blood T cell repertoires in COVID-19. Study as a whole: Nucleic acid was either cDNA or gDNA, and it came from T cells, B-cell-depleted T cells, or PBMCs.

CDR3 length: 16 amino acids. V was trimmed by 3 bases and J by 3 bases, leaving 14 bases between them. CDR1 and CDR2 from the germline V gene are SGHVS and FQNEAQ. Libraries were prepared by immunoSEQ multiplex PCR; TCRdb keeps only in-frame clonotypes and omits some of them. The sample shows 90,000 to 100,000 clones, roughly 84% of them seen only once. This chain uses TRBV7-8 with TRBJ1-4; possibly TRBD1 for D (5 bases). The sequence derives from a man between 65 and 85 years old with active or convalescent COVID-19. The specimen was peripheral blood. Here the CDR3 reads CASSLRGTAPNEKLFF. CDR3 nucleotide sequence: TGTGCCAGCAGCTTGCGGGGGACGGCGCCTAATGAAAAACTGTTTTTT.